Listed below are T cell receptor beta chains from one sample, sequenced in a study of siplizumab effects on memory and regulatory T cells. Using immunoSEQ multiplex PCR, the repertoire was profiled, and TCRdb retains in-frame clones only, with some absent. The sample yields approximately 60,000 clones, around 80% seen once. Sequences were obtained from memory CD4+ T cells sorted from blood. The receptors here all came from a human donor in good health. Each CDR3 is given with its conserved first and last residue. A D gene is named only where the DNA matches it firmly. Not every row has a clone size; where given, it reads once, few, many or a size class.

v_call	j_call	clone_size	d_call	cdr3_nt	cdr3_aa
TRBV10-3	TRBJ1-4	NA	TRBD1	TGTGCCGCAACCTGGGACAGCCCCGGGGTGAATGAAAAACTGTTTTTT	CAATWDSPGVNEKLFF
TRBV18	TRBJ1-1	NA	NA	TGTGCCAGCTCATCACGGGACCCCGGAAAAATGAACACTGAAGCTTTCTTT	CASSSRDPGKMNTEAFF
TRBV19	TRBJ2-6	NA	NA	TGTGCCAGTAGTACGGGGCTGGTGAGATCAGGGGCCAACGTCCTGACTTTC	CASSTGLVRSGANVLTF
TRBV7-3	TRBJ2-3	NA	TRBD1	TGTGCCAGCAGTTCCGAGACAGGGTATACGCAGTATTTT	CASSSETGYTQYF
TRBV11-3	TRBJ2-3	NA	TRBD2	TGTGCCAGCAGCTTAGGCCGCTGGGCTAGCGGAAGCACAGATACGCAGTATTTT	CASSLGRWASGSTDTQYF
TRBV30	TRBJ1-2	NA	TRBD1	TGTGCCTGGAGCGAAGCCCGGGACAGACGCTACACCTTC	CAWSEARDRRYTF
TRBV9	TRBJ1-1	NA	NA	TGTGCCAGCAGGAAGTTGACGAGGACTGAAGCTTTCTTT	CASRKLTRTEAFF
TRBV7-2	TRBJ2-1	NA	NA	TGTGCCAGCAGCTTAGCGGGGACTGTCTACAATGAGCAGTTCTTC	CASSLAGTVYNEQFF
TRBV5-5	TRBJ1-1	NA	NA	TGTGCCAGCAGCTTAGGAGTTAGGGACACTGAAGCTTTCTTT	CASSLGVRDTEAFF
TRBV29-1	TRBJ1-4	NA	TRBD1	TGCAGCGGCTACAGGGGAGGCGAAAAACTGTTTTTT	CSGYRGGEKLFF
TRBV29-1	TRBJ1-5	NA	NA	TGCAGCGCGAGGGGGGAGGGGCATCAGCCCCAGCATTTT	CSARGEGHQPQHF
TRBV5-6	TRBJ1-3	NA	NA	TGTGCCAGCAGCTTGATGGGAAACACCATATATTTT	CASSLMGNTIYF
TRBV4-1	TRBJ1-2	few	NA	TGCGCCAGCAGCCCTGGGCGAACAGACAACTATGGCTACACCTTC	CASSPGRTDNYGYTF
TRBV19	TRBJ2-7	NA	TRBD2	TGTGCCAGTAGTATTATGGGGTCGAGGACTAGCTCCCCCGAGCAGTACTTC	CASSIMGSRTSSPEQYF
TRBV9	TRBJ1-6	few	NA	TGTGCCAGCAGCGTAGCGAGCTCCTATAATTCACCCCTCCACTTT	CASSVASSYNSPLHF
TRBV6-4	TRBJ1-1	NA	NA	TGTGCCAGCAAGGTCGGGCAGACGAACACTGAAGCTTTCTTT	CASKVGQTNTEAFF
TRBV28	TRBJ2-5	NA	TRBD2	TGTGCCAGCAGTACCGGCGGGAGGGGAAACCAAGAGACCCAGTACTTC	CASSTGGRGNQETQYF
TRBV10-3	TRBJ1-4	NA	TRBD1	TGTGCCATCAGTCAGACAGGGACGCCTTCTAATGAAAAACTGTTTTTT	CAISQTGTPSNEKLFF
TRBV19	TRBJ2-7	NA	NA	TGTGCCACCGGGGGATTCTACGAGCAGTACTTC	CATGGFYEQYF
TRBV15	TRBJ1-4	few	NA	TGTGCCACCAGCTTATCACCGGGACACGGGAATGAAAAACTGTTTTTT	CATSLSPGHGNEKLFF
TRBV6-4	TRBJ1-1	NA	NA	TGTGCCAGCAGGATACAGGAGAACACTGAAGCTTTCTTT	CASRIQENTEAFF
TRBV30	TRBJ2-5	once	NA	TGTGCCTGGAACTCACAAAGAGACGGGACCCAGTACTTC	CAWNSQRDGTQYF
TRBV5-1	TRBJ2-1	NA	NA	TGCGCCAGCAGCTTAGGGGACGTGGGGGGCCTCAATGAGCAGTTCTTC	CASSLGDVGGLNEQFF
TRBV6-6	TRBJ1-5	NA	NA	TGTGCCAGCAGCGAGGGGGAGGGTCAGCCCCAGCATTTT	CASSEGEGQPQHF
TRBV9	TRBJ1-2	once	NA	TGTGCCAGCAGCGTAGGGAATGGCTACACCTTC	CASSVGNGYTF
TRBV5-1	TRBJ1-6	NA	TRBD1	TGCGCCAGCAGCTTGGCCACAGGGGTCGATTCACCCCTCCACTTT	CASSLATGVDSPLHF
TRBV5-1	TRBJ2-5	NA	NA	TGCGCCAGCAGCTTGGCCCCGCAAGAGACCCAGTACTTC	CASSLAPQETQYF
TRBV5-1	TRBJ2-3	once	NA	TGCGCCAGCAGCTTGGGAGCGAGCACAGATACGCAGTATTTT	CASSLGASTDTQYF
TRBV5-8	TRBJ1-1	once	NA	TGTGCCAGCAGCTTGAGCCTCACTGAAGCTTTCTTT	CASSLSLTEAFF
TRBV6-6	TRBJ1-2	NA	NA	TGTGCCAGCAGTTACGGGGGTTCGGATGGCTACACCTTC	CASSYGGSDGYTF
TRBV6-5	TRBJ2-7	NA	NA	TGTGCCAGCAGTTCCCTTCAGGGGATGGTGGGCAACGAGCAGTACTTC	CASSSLQGMVGNEQYF
TRBV5-8	TRBJ2-3	NA	NA	TGTGCCAGCAGCTTGAGCCGGCCGACAGATACGCAGTATTTT	CASSLSRPTDTQYF
TRBV28	TRBJ1-4	NA	NA	TGTGCCAGCAGCAGGGGAGGGAGCACGAGTGAAAAACTGTTTTTT	CASSRGGSTSEKLFF
TRBV5-1	TRBJ2-7	NA	TRBD1	TGCGCCAGCAGCTTGCGGACAGGGGAGGGCGAGCAGTACTTC	CASSLRTGEGEQYF